Shown below are 20 T cell receptor beta chains from a single sample sequenced in a study of T-cell reconstitution after alpha-beta-depleted transplantation in children. The TCRbeta library was prepared with unique molecular identifiers. From the PCR reads, TCRdb called clonotypes with MiXCR, one entry per CDR3 protein. The data hold around 250,000 distinct CDR3 sequences, with less than 9% observed a single time. The sequenced sample was PBMCs, mostly from graft donor cells, obtained 180 days after TCRalphabeta/CD19-depleted stem cell transplant. The origin of the receptors is a male patient younger than 18 who had a stem cell transplant for acute lymphoblastic leukemia, so the T cells may come from the graft donor.

This clonotype was observed many times. As DNA, the CDR3 is TGCGCCAGCAGCCAAGGGGGGCGCATCAACACCGGGGAGCTGTTTTTT. It encodes CASSQGGRINTGELFF. The rearrangement joins TRBV4-3 to TRBJ2-2; tentative D call: TRBD1 (6 bases). Germline V gene lookup returns CDR1 LGHNA and CDR2 YSLEER. This CDR3 has 16 amino acids. The V and J ends lost 1 base and 2 bases respectively, with 11 bases between them.

This sequence joins TRBV11-2 and TRBJ2-3, with 9 bases matching TRBD1. The CDR3 has 16 residues. CDR1 is SGHAT, CDR2 FQNNGV, per germline. J lost 3 bases, V lost 4 bases, and 8 bases had no gene match. The CDR3 bases are TGTGCCAGCAGCTCCAGACAGGGGGAAGGGACAGATACGCAGTATTTT. Its protein product is CASSSRQGEGTDTQYF.

This clonotype was seen at least ten times. The chain is built from TRBV5-1 and TRBJ2-7; 10 nucleotides align to TRBD1. V trimming: 3 bases; J trimming: 6 bases; junction bases outside the gene matches: 3. Germline CDR1 and CDR2: SGHRS and YFSETQ. This CDR3 region has 13 residues. CDR3 nucleotide sequence: TGCGCCAGCAGCTGGGACAGGGGTGCCGAGCAGTACTTC. Translated: CASSWDRGAEQYF. Based on the CDR3 plus reference TRBV5-1 and TRBJ2-7, the full variable domain is KAGVTQTPRYLIKTRGQQVTLSCSPISGHRSVSWYQQTPGQGLQFLFEYFSETQRNKGNFPGRFSGRQFSNSRSEMNVSTLELGDSALYLCASSWDRGAEQYFGPGTRLTVT.

This clonotype was detected ten times or more. The rearrangement links TRBV5-1 to TRBJ2-1; D remains unclear. This CDR3 region has 14 residues. Germline loops: CDR1 SGHRS, CDR2 YFSETQ. V was pared by 3 bases and J by 8 bases, with 15 bases between. CDR3 protein: CASSSKSLDHEQFF. CDR3 DNA: TGCGCCAGCAGCTCAAAATCGCTAGACCATGAGCAGTTCTTC. Together with reference TRBV5-1 and TRBJ2-1, the CDR3 gives the full variable domain: KAGVTQTPRYLIKTRGQQVTLSCSPISGHRSVSWYQQTPGQGLQFLFEYFSETQRNKGNFPGRFSGRQFSNSRSEMNVSTLELGDSALYLCASSSKSLDHEQFFGPGTRLTVL.

At least ten counts were recorded for this clonotype. The chain combines TRBV27 with TRBJ2-5, with 7 bases identical to TRBD2. This CDR3 region has 14 residues. J was trimmed by 2 bases and V by 5 bases; bases with no gene match: 5. Germline CDR1 MNHEY, CDR2 SMNVEV (reference sequence). The CDR3 spells CASSNGGGQETQYF. The CDR3 DNA is TGTGCCAGCAGTAATGGGGGGGGACAAGAGACCCAGTACTTC.

This clonotype was detected many times. The gene calls are TRBV6-5 and TRBJ1-2, with D perhaps matching TRBD1 (5 bases). V was clipped by 7 bases and J by 2 bases, with 17 bases between them. The CDR3 covers 15 residues. Looked up from germline, CDR1 is MNHEY and CDR2 is SVGAGI. CDR3 loop: CASTQLPRDNYGYTF. The DNA for the CDR3 is TGTGCCAGCACCCAACTGCCCCGGGACAACTATGGCTACACCTTC.

This clonotype was seen repeatedly, ten times or more. CDR3 nucleotides: TGCAGCGTTGGGATCTCAGATACGCAGTATTTT. As protein: CSVGISDTQYF. The chain combines TRBV29-1 with TRBJ2-3; D unresolved. Germline V gene lookup returns CDR1 SQVTM and CDR2 ANQGSEA. V was shortened by 4 bases and J by 4 bases, with 6 bases between the two germline ends. The CDR3 consists of 11 residues.

V gene TRBV20-1 combines with J gene TRBJ2-3, with 7 positions matching TRBD2. V shed 6 bases, J shed 1 base, and the junction held 4 bases outside the gene matches. This CDR3 comprises 13 residues. Germline-derived CDR1 and CDR2 are DFQATT and SNEGSKA (reference sequence). Here the CDR3 DNA reads TGCAGTGCAGGACTAGATGGCACAGATACGCAGTATTTT. Its translation: CSAGLDGTDTQYF.

This clonotype was found once. A much larger clonotype is one base distant, so this may be a read error. The conserved phenylalanine or tryptophan normally closing the CDR3 is absent here, so this likely arose from a read error. The rearrangement links TRBV29-1 to TRBJ1-2; D remains unclear. Germline loops: CDR1 SQVTM, CDR2 ANQGSEA. Trimming took off 4 bases at V and 5 bases at J, with 11 bases between the two ends. This CDR3 spans 12 amino acids. The CDR3 protein is CSVVGKGYGYTS. The CDR3 bases are TGCAGCGTTGTGGGGAAGGGATATGGCTACACCTCC.

This clonotype has ten or more counts. The V gene is TRBV29-1, the J gene TRBJ2-7; D might be TRBD1 (6 bases). V gave up 6 bases and J gave up 1 base, with 13 bases separating them. Per germline, CDR1 SQVTM and CDR2 ANQGSEA. The CDR3 spans 13 residues. CDR3 nucleotides: TGCAGCGTGAAGGACAGTCTATCCTACGAGCAGTACTTC. It translates to CSVKDSLSYEQYF.

This clonotype was counted ten times or more. The chain is built from TRBV3-1 and TRBJ2-3; a weak D match, TRBD2 (7 bases). V gave up 4 bases and J gave up 3 bases, with 17 bases separating them. The CDR3 extends over 16 amino acids. Germline lookup yields CDR1 LGHDT and CDR2 YNNKEL (reference sequence). DNA of the CDR3: TGTGCCAGCAGCCCCCTAGCGGAGCAGGGGACAGATACGCAGTATTTT. Translating it yields CASSPLAEQGTDTQYF.

At least ten counts were recorded for this clonotype. This chain uses TRBV27 with TRBJ1-1, with D maybe TRBD1 (6 bases). This CDR3 contains 12 residues. Germline CDR1 is MNHEY and CDR2 is SMNVEV (reference sequence). Trimming removed 5 bases at V and 7 bases at J, with 11 bases between. CDR3 sequence reads: CASSRGTNEAFF. The CDR3 DNA sequence: TGTGCCAGCAGTAGGGGGACGAATGAAGCTTTCTTT.

This clonotype has a count of ten or more. V gene TRBV7-9 combines with J gene TRBJ2-1; 14 positions match TRBD2. In germline, CDR1 is SEHNR, CDR2 FQNEAQ (reference sequence). The CDR3 spans 18 residues. The V and J ends lost 5 bases and 9 bases, in that order; junction bases with no gene match: 15. Written as DNA, the CDR3 is TGTGCCAGCAGCCCAGGGACTAGCGGGAGAGCCCTCCGGGGTGAGCAGTTCTTC. Translating gives CASSPGTSGRALRGEQFF.

This clonotype was observed at least ten times. The rearrangement uses TRBV7-6 and TRBJ2-3, with 7 bases lining up with TRBD1. Trimming took 5 bases from V and 4 from J; bases not matched to a gene: 6. CDR1 and CDR2 (germline): SGHVS, FNYEAQ. The CDR3 covers 14 residues. The CDR3 is CASSRQGGPDTQYF. CDR3 nucleotide sequence: TGTGCCAGCAGCCGACAGGGCGGCCCAGATACGCAGTATTTT.

Ten or more counts support this clonotype. The chain recombines TRBV5-1 with TRBJ1-2; 9 nucleotides match TRBD1. Germline CDR1 is SGHRS and CDR2 is YFSETQ. The CDR3 consists of 13 residues. V was pared by 4 bases and J by 7 bases, with 5 bases of the junction left unmatched. CDR3 nucleotides: TGCGCCAGCAGCACAGGACAGGGGTCTGGCTACACCTTC. Its protein product is CASSTGQGSGYTF.

Comments on this clonotype: Just one base apart from a much larger clone, this may be a read error. The limits of the CDR3 on the DNA are not certain, so only TCRdb's listed CDR3 is given. The gene calls are TRBV9 and TRBJ2-5; the listed D gene, TRBD1, was not tested against the DNA. Looked up from germline, CDR1 is SGDLS and CDR2 is YYNGEE. The CDR3 adds up to 17 amino acids, both ends counted. The chain's CDR3 is CASSPHVGQGAQETQNF.

This clonotype was seen repeatedly, ten times or more. V and J are TRBV5-6 and TRBJ2-1; unclear D gene. The CDR3 has 15 residues. Trimming left V 0 bases short and J 3 bases short, with 10 bases between. From germline, CDR1 is SGHDT and CDR2 YYEEEE. DNA of the CDR3: TGTGCCAGCAGCTTGGGGGCAGGTTACTACAATGAGCAGTTCTTC. Residues: CASSLGAGYYNEQFF.

Notes on this clonotype: Possible read error: a much larger clone is one base away. The chain couples TRBV5-1 to TRBJ2-6; D is undetermined. V lost 4 bases to trimming and J lost 2 bases, with 10 bases between them. The CDR3 contains 15 residues. In germline, CDR1 is SGHRS, CDR2 YFSETQ. CDR3: CASSGVFTGANVLTF. As DNA, the CDR3 is TGCGCCAGCAGCGGGGTTTTCACTGGGGCCAACGTCCTGACTTTC.

There are many counts of this clonotype. CDR3 residues: CASSAGLIYGYTF. For the CDR3, the DNA is TGTGCCAGCAGCGCGGGACTGATCTATGGCTACACCTTC. V and J are TRBV6-2 or TRBV6-3 and TRBJ1-2, with D possibly matching TRBD1 (5 bases). Trimming stripped 6 bases from V and 4 bases from J, with 12 bases between. Germline V gene data show CDR1 as MNHEY and CDR2 as SVGEGT. The CDR3 consists of 13 residues.

This clonotype was recorded at least ten times. The chain combines TRBV7-6 with TRBJ2-1; TRBD2 aligns across 8 bases. This CDR3 has 17 amino acids. The V and J ends lost 3 bases and 4 bases, in that order; junction bases with no gene match: 11. CDR1 and CDR2 from the germline V gene are SGHVS and FNYEAQ. The CDR3 spells CASSFGVTGGYYNEQFF. CDR3 bases: TGTGCCAGCAGCTTTGGAGTCACGGGAGGGTATTACAATGAGCAGTTCTTC. Full variable domain (outside the CDR3, taken from reference TRBV7-6 and TRBJ2-1): GAGVSQSPRYKVTKRGQDVALRCDPISGHVSLYWYRQALGQGPEFLTYFNYEAQQDKSGLPNDRFSAERPEGSISTLTIQRTEQRDSAMYRCASSFGVTGGYYNEQFFGPGTRLTVL.